These 8 T cell receptor beta chains came from one sample sequenced in a study of blood T cell repertoires in COVID-19. TCRdb's table, derived via immunoSEQ multiplex PCR, lists solely in-frame clones and lacks some. The sample holds approximately 500,000 clones, 85% to 90% seen once. Material: peripheral blood. The receptors originated from a woman in her forties or fifties with COVID-19, enrolled during active disease.

The chain links TRBV12-3 or TRBV12-4 to TRBJ2-1, with D perhaps matching TRBD2 (5 bases). CDR3 length equals 12 residues. Trimming left V 3 bases short and J 10 bases short, with 10 bases between. The CDR3 reads CASSFGGLEQFF. As DNA, the CDR3 is TGTGCCAGCAGTTTTGGAGGACTCGAGCAGTTCTTC.

The chain is built from TRBV6-5 and TRBJ1-1; the D is unclear. Trimming cost V 7 bases and J 5 bases, with 11 bases left between them. CDR3 size: 12 residues. Germline V gene lookup returns CDR1 MNHEY and CDR2 SVGAGI. CDR3 coding DNA: TGTGCCAGCACCAGTCAGGCAACTGAAGCTTTCTTT. This sequence encodes CASTSQATEAFF.

The chain carries TRBV5-4 and TRBJ2-1, with 8 bases fitting TRBD1. This CDR3 has 14 amino acids. J was trimmed by 7 bases and V by 5 bases; bases with no gene match: 8. CDR1 is SGHNT and CDR2 is YYREEE in the germline V gene (reference sequence). In nucleotides, the CDR3 is TGTGCCAGCAGGGCGCGGACAGGGACGAATGAGCAGTTCTTC. It yields the protein CASRARTGTNEQFF.

The genes are TRBV7-2 and TRBJ1-5, with D perhaps TRBD1 (5 bases). The V and J ends lost 7 bases and 12 bases respectively, with 19 bases between them. Germline V CDR1 and CDR2: SGHTA, FQGNSA. This CDR3 contains 13 residues. CDR3 region: CASTTEVGRVQHF. CDR3 in DNA: TGTGCCAGCACCACCGAGGTCGGCAGGGTCCAGCATTTT.

This chain links TRBV9 with TRBJ1-2, with D unclear. From germline, CDR1 is SGDLS and CDR2 YYNGEE. The CDR3 spans 15 residues. Between the trimmed V and J ends, which lost 3 bases and 3 bases, there was a span of 15 bases. CDR3 amino acids: CASSGPWAQDYGYTF. The CDR3, as DNA: TGTGCCAGCAGCGGACCATGGGCGCAAGACTATGGCTACACCTTC.

The chain carries TRBV13 and TRBJ1-3; D possibly corresponds to TRBD1 (5 bases). The CDR3 covers 15 residues. The germline V gene has CDR1 PRHDT and CDR2 FYEKMQ (reference sequence). V lost 2 bases and J 0 bases, leaving 8 bases between the germline ends. CDR3 in DNA: TGTGCCAGCAGCTTACGACAGTTCTCTGGAAACACCATATATTTT. Protein sequence: CASSLRQFSGNTIYF.

This clone came up once. The chain links TRBV5-4 to TRBJ2-1; 11 nucleotides align to TRBD2. Germline CDR1 reads SGHNT; CDR2 reads YYREEE (reference sequence). V lost 5 bases, J lost 6 bases, and 4 bases stayed unmatched. The CDR3 has 14 amino acids. The CDR3 here is CASSSGGVGNEQFF. For the CDR3, the DNA is TGTGCCAGCAGTAGCGGGGGGGTAGGCAATGAGCAGTTCTTC.

J is TRBJ2-3 and V is TRBV6-6, with 8 bases that match TRBD2. Looked up from germline, CDR1 is MNHNY and CDR2 is SVGAGI (reference sequence). V was clipped by 2 bases and J by 5 bases; unmatched bases: 6. The CDR3 contains 15 residues. The CDR3 sequence: CASSYPGGAKDTQYF. The CDR3 DNA sequence: TGTGCCAGCAGTTACCCGGGGGGGGCAAAAGATACGCAGTATTTT.